The 30 T cell receptor beta chains below come from one sample, sequenced in a study of shared clonotypes between healthy human individuals. The table came from immunoSEQ multiplex PCR; TCRdb's copy has only in-frame clones and leaves some out. The table records 2.3 million or so clones, over 90% of them present only once. What was sequenced was naive CD4+ T cells from PBMCs. Subset defined: CD45RA+ positively selected. The receptors here all came from a man aged 18 to 30 in good health. Some clones in this sample may be carry-over from other donors' samples.

The rearrangement links TRBV11-2 to TRBJ1-1, with D tentatively TRBD1 (6 bases). Germline CDR1 is SGHAT and CDR2 is FQNNGV. V lost 9 bases, J lost 4 bases, and 15 bases lay in between. The CDR3 runs 13 residues. CDR3 protein: CASQQGFGTEAFF. The CDR3 DNA reads TGTGCCAGTCAGCAGGGGTTTGGCACTGAAGCTTTCTTT.

The chain carries TRBV30 and TRBJ2-7; D gene uncertain. Germline V gene sequence: CDR1 GTSNPN, CDR2 SVGIG (reference sequence). This CDR3 has 12 amino acids. The V gene lost 2 bases and the J gene lost 2 bases, with 7 bases spanning the gap. The CDR3, as DNA: TGTGCCTGGAGTACGAGCCCCTACGAGCAGTACTTC. Translating gives CAWSTSPYEQYF.

Turning to this clone: The junction and the germline gene differ at one end; a read error may be behind it. The chain couples TRBV5-1 to TRBJ1-2, with D unclear. This CDR3 has 8 amino acids. Germline V gives CDR1 SGHRS, CDR2 YFSETQ. CDR3 coding DNA: TGCGCCAGCAGCTTGATGAACTTC. Protein: CASSLMNF.

The V gene is TRBV29-1, the J gene TRBJ1-2; D gene ambiguous. Per germline, CDR1 SQVTM and CDR2 ANQGSEA. V was cut by 8 bases and J by 7 bases, with 14 bases left in between. The CDR3 covers 11 residues. For the CDR3, the DNA is TGCAGCTCGGGTGTCGGTCCTGGCTACACCTTC. Protein product: CSSGVGPGYTF.

The chain links TRBV5-1 to TRBJ1-1; no firm D call. Trimming left V 0 bases short and J 4 bases short, with 10 bases between. The CDR3 sequence is 14 residues long. CDR1 is SGHRS, CDR2 YFSETQ, per germline. The CDR3, as DNA: TGCGCCAGCAGCTTGGCGCTTTCCGTCACTGAAGCTTTCTTT. This encodes CASSLALSVTEAFF.

In its sample, this clone was seen once. The sample has other DNA sequences that encode this CDR3 too. DNA of the CDR3: TGTGCCATCAGCCCCGGGGGGTCCAATCAGCCCCAGCATTTT. As protein: CAISPGGSNQPQHF. The rearrangement links TRBV10-3 to TRBJ1-5; maybe TRBD1 (5 bases). The germline V gene has CDR1 ENHRY and CDR2 SYGVKD. This CDR3 spans 14 amino acids. V lost 6 bases and J lost 3, with 12 bases in between.

In this sample, this clone turned up once. The gene calls are TRBV4-2 and TRBJ2-2; D gene unclear. This CDR3 contains 14 residues. Trimming took off 2 bases at V and 4 bases at J, with 8 bases between the two ends. From germline, CDR1 is LGHNA and CDR2 YNFKEQ. CDR3 residues: CASSQNGVTGELFF. DNA for the CDR3: TGTGCCAGCAGCCAAAATGGGGTCACCGGGGAGCTGTTTTTT.

V is TRBV5-1 and J is TRBJ2-5; the D gene is possibly TRBD2 (5 bases). The CDR3 runs 14 residues. V dropped 4 bases and J dropped 5 bases, with 15 bases sitting between them. Germline V gene data show CDR1 as SGHRS and CDR2 as YFSETQ. CDR3 sequence reads: CASSLGLSGETQYF. The CDR3 coding sequence is TGCGCCAGCAGCCTCGGACTTTCTGGGGAGACCCAGTACTTC.

The chain joins TRBV10-3 to TRBJ2-4, with D possibly TRBD1 on 5 matching bases. This CDR3 has 12 residues. Per the germline V gene, CDR1 is ENHRY and CDR2 is SYGVKD. V lost 0 bases and J lost 9, with 6 bases in between. The CDR3 loop reads CAISESTGIQYF. The CDR3 region has the DNA TGTGCCATCAGTGAGTCCACAGGCATTCAGTACTTC.

The V gene is TRBV7-2, the J gene TRBJ2-2; D gene uncertain. The germline gives CDR1 SGHTA, CDR2 FQGNSA. CDR3 length: 13 amino acids. The ends were cut back, 1 base at V and 9 bases at J, with 9 bases in the middle. CDR3 nucleotide sequence: TGTGCCAGCAGCTTAGTCTTTACCCGGGAGCTGTTTTTT. Encoded protein: CASSLVFTRELFF.

This clone was seen a few times. This chain joins TRBV4-2 and TRBJ1-1; 7 bases are a match to TRBD1. The V and J ends lost 0 bases and 1 base, in that order; junction bases with no gene match: 8. The CDR3 is made up of 17 amino acids. The germline CDR1 and CDR2 sequences are LGHNA and YNFKEQ. The CDR3 sequence: CASSQEPDRTGNTEAFF. CDR3 coding DNA: TGTGCCAGCAGCCAAGAACCCGACAGGACAGGGAACACTGAAGCTTTCTTT.

This clone was counted a single time. The chain joins TRBV27 to TRBJ1-5; D gene unclear. The CDR3 runs to 14 residues. Germline-derived CDR1 and CDR2 are MNHEY and SMNVEV (reference sequence). V shed 2 bases and J shed 3 bases, with 8 bases lying between them. The CDR3, as DNA: TGTGCCAGCAGTTTACAAGGGCCCAATCAGCCCCAGCATTTT. Translating gives CASSLQGPNQPQHF.

The chain is built from TRBV4-3 and TRBJ2-2, with 16 nucleotides matching TRBD2. The CDR3 has 22 residues. V lost 3 bases and J lost 4; bases outside the gene matches: 17. CDR1 LGHNA and CDR2 YSLEER come from the germline V gene. DNA of the CDR3: TGCGCCAGCAGCCAGGCATCCGGGACTAGCGGGAGGGCCGCGGGGGTCACCGGGGAGCTGTTTTTT. It specifies CASSQASGTSGRAAGVTGELFF.

This clone appeared once. At the DNA level, this CDR3 is encoded by other sequences in the same sample as well. The chain recombines TRBV19 with TRBJ1-1, with 10 bases fitting TRBD1. V shed 4 bases, J shed 1 base, and the junction held 3 bases outside the gene matches. The CDR3 runs 15 residues. Per the germline V gene, CDR1 is LNHDA and CDR2 is SQIVND (reference sequence). The CDR3 nucleotides read TGTGCCAGTAGTACGCGGACAGGGGGGAACACTGAAGCTTTCTTT. Residues: CASSTRTGGNTEAFF.

The chain joins TRBV29-1 to TRBJ2-2, with D perhaps TRBD2 (7 bases). The CDR3 has 16 residues. Per the germline V gene, CDR1 is SQVTM and CDR2 is ANQGSEA. V lost 4 bases, J lost 2 bases, and 17 bases lay in between. This CDR3 is CSVAQGLAENTGELFF. In nucleotides, the CDR3 is TGCAGCGTTGCACAGGGTCTAGCGGAAAACACCGGGGAGCTGTTTTTT.

This chain links TRBV5-1 with TRBJ1-3, with D tentatively TRBD1 (5 bases). This CDR3 spans 16 amino acids. V lost 1 base, J lost 4 bases, and 15 bases lay in between. Germline values: CDR1 SGHRS, CDR2 YFSETQ. This CDR3 is CASSLTPPGQGNTIYF. The CDR3 bases are TGCGCCAGCAGCTTGACTCCTCCCGGACAAGGAAACACCATATATTTT.

The V call is TRBV7-9, the J call TRBJ2-5; D possibly corresponds to TRBD1 (5 bases). Germline CDR1 is SEHNR and CDR2 is FQNEAQ (reference sequence). CDR3 size: 15 residues. The V gene lost 2 bases and the J gene lost 0 bases, with 10 bases spanning the gap. CDR3 residues: CASSLYRTNQETQYF. CDR3 nucleotides: TGTGCCAGCAGCTTATACAGGACCAACCAAGAGACCCAGTACTTC.

This rearrangement joins TRBV5-1 to TRBJ1-2; D uncertain. CDR3 length equals 13 residues. Germline V gene lookup returns CDR1 SGHRS and CDR2 YFSETQ. V dropped 0 bases and J dropped 5 bases, with 8 bases sitting between them. CDR3 nucleotide sequence: TGCGCCAGCAGCTTGGCGGGTGGGTATGGCTACACCTTC. Translating gives CASSLAGGYGYTF.

This clone was detected once. The chain joins TRBV6-5 to TRBJ2-7; tentatively, D is TRBD1 (6 bases). The CDR3 runs 13 residues. V dropped 2 bases and J dropped 6 bases, with 11 bases sitting between them. Germline V gives CDR1 MNHEY, CDR2 SVGAGI. The CDR3 spells CASSYLLQGEQYF. The CDR3 DNA reads TGTGCCAGCAGTTACCTTTTACAGGGCGAGCAGTACTTC.

The chain couples TRBV7-3 to TRBJ2-3, with D possibly being TRBD2 (6 bases). This CDR3 contains 14 residues. The V end was cut by 5 bases, the J end by 2 bases, with 11 bases between. Germline V gives CDR1 SGHTA, CDR2 FQGTGA. DNA for the CDR3: TGTGCCAGCAGCAAGGGACTCGTCACAGATACGCAGTATTTT. This codes for CASSKGLVTDTQYF.

The chain has TRBV28 and TRBJ2-3, with D perhaps TRBD2 (5 bases). The V end was cut by 6 bases, the J end by 0 bases, with 16 bases between. Germline loops: CDR1 MDHEN, CDR2 SYDVKM. CDR3 size: 16 residues. CDR3 protein: CASREVTQTSTDTQYF. The CDR3 DNA reads TGTGCCAGCAGGGAGGTGACTCAAACTAGCACAGATACGCAGTATTTT.

V gene TRBV9 combines with J gene TRBJ2-6; weak D call: TRBD1 (5 bases). Germline V gives CDR1 SGDLS, CDR2 YYNGEE. Trimming cost V 4 bases and J 2 bases, with 10 bases left between them. CDR3 length equals 15 residues. The CDR3 DNA sequence: TGTGCCAGCAGCCGGCAGGGTGCTGGGGCCAACGTCCTGACTTTC. This translates into CASSRQGAGANVLTF.

The genes are TRBV6-1 and TRBJ2-2, with D perhaps TRBD1 (6 bases). Deletions cut 8 bases from V and 1 base from J, with 11 bases between. The CDR3 is 14 amino acids. Germline V lookup: CDR1 MNHNS, CDR2 SASEGT. Here the CDR3 reads CASRWTENTGELFF. Here the CDR3 DNA reads TGTGCCAGCCGTTGGACAGAGAACACCGGGGAGCTGTTTTTT.

J is TRBJ2-7 and V is TRBV5-1; D uncertain. V gave up 7 bases and J gave up 0 bases, with 5 bases separating them. The V gene's germline CDR1 is SGHRS and CDR2 YFSETQ. The CDR3 is made up of 11 amino acids. The CDR3 coding sequence is TGCGCCAGCTCTCGCTCCTACGAGCAGTACTTC. Translation gives CASSRSYEQYF.

The chain is built from TRBV10-1 and TRBJ1-5; the D gene is possibly TRBD1 (6 bases). This CDR3 has 17 amino acids. Germline V gene sequence: CDR1 WNHNN, CDR2 SYGVQD (reference sequence). V dropped 4 bases and J dropped 2 bases, with 18 bases sitting between them. CDR3 nucleotides: TGCGCCAGCAGTGGTGAAAACAGGGAATTGGGCAATCAGCCCCAGCATTTT. Its protein product is CASSGENRELGNQPQHF.

The chain recombines TRBV7-9 with TRBJ1-3; a possible D gene is TRBD1 (5 bases). V lost 1 base to trimming and J lost 0 bases, with 13 bases between them. Germline CDR1 reads SEHNR; CDR2 reads FQNEAQ (reference sequence). This CDR3 region has 17 residues. The CDR3 protein is CASSLGQPTSSGNTIYF. The CDR3 coding sequence is TGTGCCAGCAGCTTAGGACAGCCAACGAGCTCTGGAAACACCATATATTTT.

The genes are TRBV27 and TRBJ2-1; perhaps TRBD1 as D (6 bases). V lost 5 bases, J lost 11 bases, and 13 bases lay in between. Germline assignment: CDR1 MNHEY and CDR2 SMNVEV (reference sequence). There are 12 residues in the CDR3. The CDR3 is CASSPFRDKQFF. The DNA for the CDR3 is TGTGCCAGCAGTCCATTCCGGGACAAGCAGTTCTTC.

This chain joins TRBV7-2 and TRBJ2-2; 9 positions agree with TRBD2. This CDR3 has 15 amino acids. The V and J ends lost 2 bases and 5 bases, in that order; junction bases with no gene match: 3. Germline values: CDR1 SGHTA, CDR2 FQGNSA. The DNA for the CDR3 is TGTGCCAGCAGCTTAAGTAGCGGGAGAACCGGGGAGCTGTTTTTT. It translates to CASSLSSGRTGELFF. The full variable domain, rest sourced from reference TRBV7-2 and TRBJ2-2, is GAGVSQSPSNKVTEKGKDVELRCDPISGHTALYWYRQSLGQGLEFLIYFQGNSAPDKSGLPSDRFSAERTGGSVSTLTIQRTQQEDSAVYLCASSLSSGRTGELFFGEGSRLTVL.

V is TRBV2 and J is TRBJ2-3; possible D gene TRBD2, 5 bases. This CDR3 has 15 residues. The germline V gene has CDR1 SNHLY and CDR2 FYNNEI. With 6 bases removed from V and 4 bases from J, the gap between germline ends came to 17 bases. DNA for the CDR3: TGTGCCAGCAGCGGCGGAGGTCTATTTGCAGATACGCAGTATTTT. This sequence encodes CASSGGGLFADTQYF.

The chain carries TRBV5-1 and TRBJ2-2; TRBD1 might be the D (10 bases). The V gene lost 0 bases and the J gene lost 0 bases, with 21 bases spanning the gap. CDR1 is SGHRS, CDR2 YFSETQ, per germline. This CDR3 region has 20 residues. DNA of the CDR3: TGCGCCAGCAGCTTGGTGGGACAGGGGTCTAGCGGGGCGAACACCGGGGAGCTGTTTTTT. It translates to CASSLVGQGSSGANTGELFF.